Listed here are 20 T cell receptor beta chains from one sample, sequenced in a study of blood T cell repertoires in COVID-19. The assay was immunoSEQ multiplex PCR, and TCRdb's table has in-frame clones only and misses some. Among about 250,000 clones, approximately 84% were seen once, and the ten largest hold over 1.5%. Input material: PBMCs or T cells enriched from blood (not recorded which). These receptors all come from a man aged 35 to 55 who had recovered from COVID-19.

The V and J genes are TRBV6-5 and TRBJ2-7; 14 bases are shared with TRBD2. J gave up 5 bases and V 0 bases, and 3 bases lay outside the gene matches. Germline V gene sequence: CDR1 MNHEY, CDR2 SVGAGI. The CDR3 spans 16 residues. CDR3 in DNA: TGTGCCAGCAGTTACTCGGGGACTAGCGGGAGTCACGAGCAGTACTTC. Translating gives CASSYSGTSGSHEQYF.

This chain connects TRBV2 to TRBJ2-5; a possible D gene is TRBD2 (6 bases). V was cut by 5 bases and J by 3 bases, with 10 bases left in between. CDR3 length: 13 amino acids. Germline V gene lookup returns CDR1 SNHLY and CDR2 FYNNEI. The CDR3 region is CASSPEGKETQYF. The CDR3 DNA is TGTGCCAGCAGTCCGGAGGGGAAAGAGACCCAGTACTTC.

J is TRBJ2-6 and V is TRBV19; 8 nucleotides line up with TRBD1. Germline V gene sequence: CDR1 LNHDA, CDR2 SQIVND (reference sequence). Trimming cost V 3 bases and J 2 bases; bases outside gene matches: 6. CDR3 size: 17 residues. DNA of the CDR3: TGTGCCAGTAGTATCCAGGGGGCCCCAGCTGGGGCCAACGTCCTGACTTTC. Residues: CASSIQGAPAGANVLTF.

J is TRBJ1-5 and V is TRBV19; a weak D match, TRBD1 (6 bases). Trimming cost V 5 bases and J 3 bases, with 11 bases left between them. CDR1 and CDR2 from the germline V gene are LNHDA and SQIVND (reference sequence). There are 14 residues in the CDR3. CDR3 amino acids: CASSLGQSNQPQHF. As DNA, the CDR3 is TGTGCCAGTAGTTTAGGACAGTCCAATCAGCCCCAGCATTTT. Full variable domain (outside the CDR3, taken from reference TRBV19 and TRBJ1-5): DGGITQSPKYLFRKEGQNVTLSCEQNLNHDAMYWYRQDPGQGLRLIYYSQIVNDFQKGDIAEGYSVSREKKESFPLTVTSAQKNPTAFYLCASSLGQSNQPQHFGDGTRLSIL.

V is TRBV4-3 and J is TRBJ1-4, with D unclear. The germline CDR1 and CDR2 sequences are LGHNA and YSLEER. The V end lost 0 bases, the J end lost 8 bases, and 13 bases lay between the germline ends. CDR3 size: 15 residues. The CDR3 region has the DNA TGCGCCAGCAGCCAAGACAGCCGGGGAAGGGAAAAACTGTTTTTT. Translation: CASSQDSRGREKLFF.

The chain joins TRBV7-9 to TRBJ2-7, with no clear D. Trimming took off 3 bases at V and 9 bases at J, with 18 bases between the two ends. The CDR3 consists of 14 residues. Germline CDR1 SEHNR, CDR2 FQNEAQ (reference sequence). The CDR3 region has the DNA TGTGCCAGCAGCTTCGGTGTTTCGATACGCGGGCAGTACTTC. Its translation: CASSFGVSIRGQYF.

J is TRBJ1-2 and V is TRBV28; D may be TRBD1 (5 bases). V was clipped by 6 bases and J by 3 bases, with 20 bases between them. Germline CDR1 MDHEN, CDR2 SYDVKM. The CDR3 contains 16 residues. This chain's CDR3 is CASRPSQGGSDYGYTF. The CDR3 DNA reads TGTGCCAGCAGGCCAAGCCAGGGAGGGTCGGACTATGGCTACACCTTC.

In its sample, this clone was seen once. This chain links TRBV18 with TRBJ2-2, with TRBD2 identical over 8 bases. The ends lost 1 base at V and 5 bases at J; junction bases unmatched: 12. This CDR3 spans 18 amino acids. In germline, CDR1 is KGHSH, CDR2 LQKENI. The CDR3, as DNA: TGTGCCAGCTCACCACAAGCTGCGGGAGGTGGTTGGACCGGGGAGCTGTTTTTT. Its translation is CASSPQAAGGGWTGELFF.

The chain recombines TRBV6-5 with TRBJ2-1; a possible D gene is TRBD2 (6 bases). From germline, CDR1 is MNHEY and CDR2 SVGAGI. This CDR3 comprises 15 residues. The V gene lost 7 bases and the J gene lost 0 bases, with 13 bases spanning the gap. CDR3 sequence reads: CASTLGGYSYNEQFF. The CDR3 region has the DNA TGTGCCAGCACCTTGGGGGGATACTCCTACAATGAGCAGTTCTTC.

The chain carries TRBV4-3 and TRBJ1-5; 7 bases are a match to TRBD1. Trimming took 2 bases from V and 5 from J; bases not matched to a gene: 18. The CDR3 runs 19 residues. Per the germline V gene, CDR1 is LGHNA and CDR2 is YSLEER. The CDR3 sequence: CASSQTPDRLKRGDQPQHF. CDR3 nucleotide sequence: TGCGCCAGCAGCCAAACCCCGGACAGGCTGAAGAGGGGGGATCAGCCCCAGCATTTT.

The V call is TRBV2, the J call TRBJ1-1, with TRBD1 matching 9 bases. Germline lookup yields CDR1 SNHLY and CDR2 FYNNEI. Unmatched junction bases numbered 2, after V lost 6 bases and J lost 3 bases. The CDR3 has 13 residues. This CDR3 is CASRGQGYTEAFF. The CDR3 nucleotides read TGTGCCAGCAGGGGACAGGGCTACACTGAAGCTTTCTTT.

The rearrangement uses TRBV18 and TRBJ1-3; D gene uncertain. V shed 2 bases and J shed 4 bases, with 15 bases lying between them. The length of the CDR3 is 16 residues. Germline V lookup: CDR1 KGHSH, CDR2 LQKENI. Here the CDR3 reads CASSPSLPNSGNTIYF. CDR3 bases: TGTGCCAGCTCACCAAGCCTCCCAAACTCGGGAAACACCATATATTTT.

This chain connects TRBV2 to TRBJ2-7, with TRBD1 matching 8 bases. The CDR3 covers 14 residues. The germline V gene encodes CDR1 SNHLY and CDR2 FYNNEI. The trim removed 7 bases at V and 2 bases at J, leaving 7 bases unmatched. In DNA, the CDR3 is TGTGCCAGCAAAAGGGGACAGGCCACCTACGAGCAGTACTTC. As protein: CASKRGQATYEQYF.

Note on this clone: The sample carries other DNA sequences with the same CDR3. The chain has TRBV27 and TRBJ2-7, with 7 bases lining up with TRBD1. Germline V lookup: CDR1 MNHEY, CDR2 SMNVEV (reference sequence). V was pared by 3 bases and J by 2 bases, with 1 base of the junction left unmatched. The CDR3 spans 13 residues. DNA for the CDR3: TGTGCCAGCAGTTTGGGACAGACCTACGAGCAGTACTTC. It specifies CASSLGQTYEQYF.

V is TRBV5-4 and J is TRBJ1-4; TRBD1 matches 8 bases. CDR3 length: 15 amino acids. The trim removed 3 bases at V and 15 bases at J, leaving 16 bases unmatched. Germline loops: CDR1 SGHNT, CDR2 YYREEE (reference sequence). CDR3 sequence (DNA): TGTGCCAGCAGCTCCCAGGGGGCAACCACCGGCAGAGTGTTTTTT. Its translation is CASSSQGATTGRVFF.

This chain joins TRBV7-2 and TRBJ1-4; 9 bases are a match to TRBD1. V lost 4 bases, J lost 15 bases, and 9 bases stayed unmatched. The CDR3 has 13 amino acids. Germline CDR1 and CDR2: SGHTA and FQGNSA. The CDR3 region is CASSSPPGQGMFF. CDR3 DNA sequence: TGTGCCAGCAGCTCTCCCCCTGGACAGGGGATGTTTTTT.

In its sample, this clone is medium-sized (0.01 to 0.1%). J is TRBJ1-2 and V is TRBV28; 8 bases are a match to TRBD1. The CDR3 has 13 residues. The J segment lost 6 bases and the V segment lost 8 bases, leaving 8 bases of the junction unmatched. Germline lookup yields CDR1 MDHEN and CDR2 SYDVKM. The CDR3 DNA sequence: TGTGCCAGCCGGGTGGCAGGGGGCGATGGCTACACCTTC. Translated: CASRVAGGDGYTF.

The CDR3 spells CASSIGYMETQYF. DNA for the CDR3: TGTGCCAGTAGTATAGGTTATATGGAGACCCAGTACTTC. The chain links TRBV19 to TRBJ2-5; no firm D call. Between the trimmed V and J ends, which lost 1 base and 5 bases, there was a span of 8 bases. The CDR3 runs to 13 residues. Germline V CDR1 and CDR2: LNHDA, SQIVND (reference sequence).

The V call is TRBV28, the J call TRBJ2-7; TRBD2 might be the D (5 bases). CDR1 and CDR2 (germline): MDHEN, SYDVKM. V dropped 3 bases and J dropped 8 bases, with 17 bases sitting between them. The CDR3 covers 14 residues. CDR3 bases: TGTGCCAGCAGTTTGGCTAGCCGCCCCTTGAAGCAGTACTTC. Translation: CASSLASRPLKQYF.

The rearrangement uses TRBV11-1 and TRBJ1-2; D may be TRBD1 (6 bases). Trimming removed 5 bases from V and 0 bases from J, with 10 bases in between. The CDR3 is made up of 14 amino acids. From germline, CDR1 is SGHAT and CDR2 FQDESV (reference sequence). DNA for the CDR3: TGTGCCAGCAGCCGGACAGCAGCTAACTATGGCTACACCTTC. Its protein product is CASSRTAANYGYTF. Filled out from reference TRBV11-1 and TRBJ1-2, the complete variable domain reads EAEVAQSPRYKITEKSQAVAFWCDPISGHATLYWYRQILGQGPELLVQFQDESVVDDSQLPKDRFSAERLKGVDSTLKIQPAELGDSAMYLCASSRTAANYGYTFGSGTRLTVV.